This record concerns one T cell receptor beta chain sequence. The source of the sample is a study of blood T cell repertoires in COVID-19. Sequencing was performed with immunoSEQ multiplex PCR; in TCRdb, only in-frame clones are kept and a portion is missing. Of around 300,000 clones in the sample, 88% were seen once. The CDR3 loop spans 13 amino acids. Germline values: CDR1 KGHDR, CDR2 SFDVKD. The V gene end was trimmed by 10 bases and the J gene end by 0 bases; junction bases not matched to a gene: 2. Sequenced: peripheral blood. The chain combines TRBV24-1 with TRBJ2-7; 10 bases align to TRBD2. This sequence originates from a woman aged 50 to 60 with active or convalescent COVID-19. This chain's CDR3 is CATASGGSYEQYF. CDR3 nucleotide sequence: TGTGCCACGGCTAGCGGGGGCTCCTACGAGCAGTACTTC.